This T cell receptor (beta chain) was recorded in a study of T cell responses to AZD1222 COVID-19 vaccine. Study details: Recipients boosted at about 4 weeks or about 12 weeks are pooled.

The CDR3 is made up of 11 amino acids. Germline loops: CDR1 SGHTA, CDR2 FQGTGA. V shed 5 bases and J shed 9 bases, with 8 bases lying between them. Repertoires were generated with immunoSEQ multiplex PCR, while TCRdb's copy carries only in-frame clones and drops some. The sample has under 150,000 clones; about 94% are singletons. The TCR was taken from an adult in good health. Source: peripheral blood, taken on day 0 of AZD1222 vaccination. The chain has TRBV7-3 and TRBJ1-5, with D uncertain. CDR3 amino acids: CASSRSGPQHF. DNA for the CDR3: TGTGCCAGCAGCCGATCAGGGCCCCAGCATTTT.